Following are 3 T cell receptor beta chains from one sample sequenced in a study of T cell responses to AZD1222 COVID-19 vaccine. TCRdb's table, derived via immunoSEQ multiplex PCR, lists solely in-frame clones and lacks some. The sample lists 90,000 to 150,000 clones, around 87% occurring once. The sample consisted of peripheral blood, taken on day 0 of AZD1222 vaccination. The source is an adult in good health.

J is TRBJ2-5 and V is TRBV7-9, with D maybe TRBD2 (6 bases). V lost 4 bases, J lost 7 bases, and 10 bases lay in between. CDR1 is SEHNR, CDR2 FQNEAQ, per germline (reference sequence). The length of the CDR3 is 12 residues. CDR3 loop: CASSSSGGTQYF. CDR3 in DNA: TGTGCCAGCAGCTCTTCCGGGGGGACCCAGTACTTC.

This chain uses TRBV6-5 with TRBJ1-5; TRBD1 is a possible D gene (5 bases). Between the trimmed V and J ends, which lost 5 bases and 4 bases, there was a span of 12 bases. Germline V CDR1 and CDR2: MNHEY, SVGAGI. The CDR3 has 14 amino acids. The chain's CDR3 is CASSTGHGNQPQHF. The CDR3 nucleotides are TGTGCCAGCAGTACAGGACACGGGAATCAGCCCCAGCATTTT.

The chain employs TRBV7-3 and TRBJ1-1; a possible D gene is TRBD1 (5 bases). This CDR3 is built from 14 residues. Germline V gene sequence: CDR1 SGHTA, CDR2 FQGTGA. The germline V and J ends were trimmed by 5 bases and 2 bases, with 12 bases remaining between them. CDR3 bases: TGTGCCAGCAGCCCGGGGCCTCCCAACACTGAAGCTTTCTTT. This encodes CASSPGPPNTEAFF.